This T cell receptor beta chain was recovered during a study of shared clonotypes between healthy human individuals. Study-wide background: Per-donor plates numbered three CD4 naive, three CD4 memory, two CD8 naive and one CD8 memory.

Findings and limits, study-wide: Represented diversity, genetic and exposure-history alike, was limited by few donors. Some clonotypes were shared by all four sorted-subset donors, while others were not shared. The non-shared ones had lower generation probabilities than the shared ones.

Authors' data handling: In the immunoSEQ data, sequences were junction-only and lacked quality scores, so filtering differed. TCRdb keeps only in-frame clones here, not all; method: immunoSEQ multiplex PCR. Clone size and the V and J calls come from that table; the DNA yielded D and trimming. Of roughly 1 million clones listed, approximately 72% were seen once; the top ten hold roughly 1.4%. Of note for this clone: What it recognizes is unknown. This same CDR3 is encoded by further DNA sequences in the sample.

The CDR3 length is 13 residues. Germline assignment: CDR1 MNHNS and CDR2 SASEGT. The V and J ends lost 6 bases and 5 bases, in that order; junction bases with no gene match: 4. Sequenced input: memory CD4+ T cells sorted from blood. Subset reported: CD45RA-negative fraction. This clonotype originated in a man between 18 and 35 years old in good health. J is TRBJ1-5 and V is TRBV6-1; 7 bases line up with TRBD1. CDR3 sequence: CASRGTGDQPQHF. The CDR3 DNA follows: TGTGCCAGCAGAGGAACAGGGGATCAGCCCCAGCATTTT.